This T cell receptor (beta chain) was found in a study of T cell repertoires in cytomegalovirus infection. TCRdb re-called the reads through MiXCR, storing one row per CDR3 protein. Counted here are about 490,000 distinct CDR3 sequences, approximately 15% occurring once; the ten biggest clones make up 24%. CDR1 is SGHTA, CDR2 FQGNSA, per germline. V lost 5 bases and J lost 3; bases outside the gene matches: 10. The CDR3 is made up of 16 amino acids. Findings and caveats of the study: HLA-C-restricted CMV clonotypes gave the most frequent clonotype in two of eight donors.

This clonotype has at least ten counts. Its antigen remains unidentified. This TCR derives from a human donor in good health (CMV status not recorded). Some clones in this sample may be carry-over from other donors' samples. The chain has TRBV7-2 and TRBJ2-3, with TRBD2 matching 8 bases. Sequencing was performed on CD8+ T cells from PBMCs. CDR3 sequence reads: CASSPPRGGRTDTQYF. The DNA of the CDR3 is TGTGCCAGCAGCCCCCCCCGGGGGGGCCGGACAGATACGCAGTATTTT. The complete variable domain, with remaining parts taken from reference TRBV7-2 and TRBJ2-3, reads GAGVSQSPSNKVTEKGKDVELRCDPISGHTALYWYRQSLGQGLEFLIYFQGNSAPDKSGLPSDRFSAERTGGSVSTLTIQRTQQEDSAVYLCASSPPRGGRTDTQYFGPGTRLTVL.